Presented here are 21 T cell receptor beta chains from one specimen sequenced in a study of T cell responses to AZD1222 COVID-19 vaccine. The assay was immunoSEQ multiplex PCR, and TCRdb's table has in-frame clones only and misses some. The sample lists some 120,000 clones, 93% occurring once. This specimen was peripheral blood, taken on day 0 of AZD1222 vaccination. These TCRs come from an adult in good health.

This clone was observed a single time. This chain uses TRBV6-5 with TRBJ2-3; no reliable D call. Germline assignment: CDR1 MNHEY and CDR2 SVGAGI. CDR3 length: 14 amino acids. V lost 6 bases and J 4 bases, leaving 14 bases between the germline ends. In DNA form, the CDR3 reads TGTGCCAGCAGCCCGAAGAAGGTGCCAGATACGCAGTATTTT. Its translation: CASSPKKVPDTQYF.

For this clone: One junction end does not reproduce the germline sequence, and a read error may be involved. The V gene is TRBV6-1, the J gene TRBJ2-6; D possibly corresponds to TRBD1 (6 bases). The CDR3 runs 17 residues. Germline values: CDR1 MNHNS, CDR2 SASEGT. CDR3 amino acids: CASRGGNEALGTNVLTF. Written as DNA, the CDR3 is TGTGCCAGCCGTGGGGGCAACGAGGCCCTTGGGACCAACGTCCTGACTTTC.

CDR3 protein: CASSQDRRNEQYF. CDR3 coding DNA: TGTGCCAGCAGCCAAGACAGGAGAAACGAGCAGTACTTC. The chain uses TRBV3-1 (or the pseudogene TRBV3-2) and TRBJ2-7; D ambiguous. The CDR3 spans 13 residues. With 0 bases removed from V and 5 bases from J, the gap between germline ends came to 8 bases. CDR1 LGHDT and CDR2 YNNKEL come from the germline V gene (reference sequence).

The chain uses TRBV4-1 and TRBJ1-2; D unresolved. This CDR3 is built from 15 residues. CDR1 and CDR2 from the germline V gene are MGHRA and YSYEKL. Trimming took 5 bases from V and 4 from J, leaving 17 bases between them. The CDR3 spells CASSSYELLTYGYTF. For the CDR3, the DNA is TGCGCCAGCAGCTCATACGAACTACTAACCTATGGCTACACCTTC.

The chain employs TRBV5-5 and TRBJ2-7; D unresolved. Trimming stripped 4 bases from V and 1 base from J, with 18 bases between. The germline CDR1 and CDR2 sequences are SGHKS and YYEKEE (reference sequence). CDR3 length: 16 residues. CDR3 coding DNA: TGTGCCAGCAGCCCTGAGGACGGCAGACTTTCCTACGAGCAGTACTTC. Protein: CASSPEDGRLSYEQYF.

The V and J genes are TRBV5-6 and TRBJ1-4; possibly TRBD1 for D (5 bases). The CDR3 is 15 residues long. Germline loops: CDR1 SGHDT, CDR2 YYEEEE. Trimming cost V 3 bases and J 0 bases, with 9 bases left between them. This chain's CDR3 is CASSWGRTTNEKLFF. For the CDR3, the DNA is TGTGCCAGCAGCTGGGGCAGAACAACTAATGAAAAACTGTTTTTT.

V and J are TRBV6-1 and TRBJ2-1; D is undetermined. Per the germline V gene, CDR1 is MNHNS and CDR2 is SASEGT. This CDR3 contains 16 residues. Trimming took off 4 bases at V and 15 bases at J, with 28 bases between the two ends. CDR3: CASSVAPQDQYWVGFF. In nucleotides, the CDR3 is TGTGCCAGCAGTGTGGCCCCGCAGGACCAATACTGGGTCGGGTTCTTC.

The CDR3 DNA follows: TGCGCCAGCAGCTTGGAACGGGGGGCAAACACTGAAGCTTTCTTT. The encoded protein is CASSLERGANTEAFF. This sequence joins TRBV5-1 and TRBJ1-1, with a weak D call TRBD1 (6 bases). The CDR3 consists of 15 residues. From germline, CDR1 is SGHRS and CDR2 YFSETQ. Trimming pared 0 bases from V and 2 bases from J, leaving 11 bases between.

The rearrangement joins TRBV5-6 to TRBJ2-7; 9 bases agree with TRBD2. The germline V gene has CDR1 SGHDT and CDR2 YYEEEE. With V trimmed by 2 bases and J by 0 bases, 6 bases remained unmatched. The CDR3 loop spans 16 amino acids. CDR3: CASSFLAGVLSYEQYF. The CDR3, as DNA: TGTGCCAGCAGCTTTTTAGCGGGGGTCCTCTCCTACGAGCAGTACTTC.

This chain uses TRBV5-1 with TRBJ1-3; unclear D gene. V was clipped by 0 bases and J by 4 bases, with 8 bases between them. The CDR3 runs to 14 residues. CDR1 is SGHRS and CDR2 is YFSETQ in the germline V gene. CDR3 loop: CASSLGGKGNTIYF. The CDR3, as DNA: TGCGCCAGCAGCTTGGGGGGTAAAGGAAACACCATATATTTT.

The CDR3 coding sequence is TGTGCTAGTGGTTTGCCCCCGGACAGCTATGGCTACACCTTC. Its protein is CASGLPPDSYGYTF. The chain combines TRBV12-5 with TRBJ1-2; the D gene is possibly TRBD1 (6 bases). The CDR3 totals 14 residues. The V end lost 2 bases, the J end lost 4 bases, and 11 bases lay between the germline ends. The V gene's germline CDR1 is LGHNT and CDR2 FRNRAP.

The chain couples TRBV10-2 to TRBJ1-1, with 7 nucleotides matching TRBD1. CDR1 and CDR2 (germline): WSHSY, SAAADI. This CDR3 is 13 amino acids long. The CDR3 DNA reads as TGCTCAACAACCGGGACAGCTACCACTGAAGCTTTCTTT. Its translation: CSTTGTATTEAFF.

Turning to this clone: At one end the junction does not follow the germline gene, possibly because of a read error. The chain links TRBV2 to TRBJ2-2; tentative D call: TRBD2 (6 bases). Germline CDR1 SNHLY, CDR2 FYNNEI. This CDR3 is built from 13 residues. The CDR3 region has the DNA TGTGCCAGCAGCCTCGGCAGGGTCGGGGGGCTGTTTTTT. This translates into CASSLGRVGGLFF. The entire variable domain, with the rest obtained from reference TRBV2 and TRBJ2-2, is as follows: EPEVTQTPSHQVTQMGQEVILRCVPISNHLYFYWYRQILGQKVEFLVSFYNNEISEKSEIFDDQFSVERPDGSNFTLKIRSTKLEDSAMYFCASSLGRVGGLFFGEGSRLTVL.

V is TRBV5-1 and J is TRBJ2-5; D ambiguous. CDR1 and CDR2 (germline): SGHRS, YFSETQ. The CDR3 spans 14 residues. The V end was cut by 5 bases, the J end by 1 base, with 12 bases between. This chain's CDR3 is CASRGSRTQETQYF. In DNA form, the CDR3 reads TGCGCCAGCAGGGGATCAAGGACCCAAGAGACCCAGTACTTC. The full variable domain, completed using reference TRBV5-1 and TRBJ2-5, is KAGVTQTPRYLIKTRGQQVTLSCSPISGHRSVSWYQQTPGQGLQFLFEYFSETQRNKGNFPGRFSGRQFSNSRSEMNVSTLELGDSALYLCASRGSRTQETQYFGPGTRLLVL.

The chain is built from TRBV19 and TRBJ1-1; TRBD1 might be the D (6 bases). The CDR3 covers 13 residues. CDR1 is LNHDA and CDR2 is SQIVND in the germline V gene (reference sequence). The V end lost 6 bases, the J end lost 5 bases, and 13 bases lay between the germline ends. CDR3 bases: TGTGCCAGTAGCCCTACCAGGGGAACTGAAGCTTTCTTT. This encodes CASSPTRGTEAFF.

The genes are TRBV15 and TRBJ1-1; 8 bases line up with TRBD1. This CDR3 spans 13 amino acids. Looked up from germline, CDR1 is LNHNV and CDR2 is YYDKDF (reference sequence). Unmatched junction bases numbered 7, after V lost 8 bases and J lost 5 bases. The CDR3 nucleotides read TGTGCCACCGGGCAGGGGGCGTGGACTGAAGCTTTCTTT. Its protein is CATGQGAWTEAFF. Using reference TRBV15 and TRBJ1-1 for the parts outside the CDR3, the full variable domain is DAMVIQNPRYQVTQFGKPVTLSCSQTLNHNVMYWYQQKSSQAPKLLFHYYDKDFNNEADTPDNFQSRRPNTSFCFLDIRSPGLGDTAMYLCATGQGAWTEAFFGQGTRLTVV.

On this clone: At the DNA level, this CDR3 is encoded by other sequences in the same sample as well. V and J are TRBV6-2 or TRBV6-3 and TRBJ1-2; D ambiguous. CDR1 is MNHEY and CDR2 is SVGEGT in the germline V gene. The CDR3 is made up of 12 amino acids. V was clipped by 3 bases and J by 4 bases, with 6 bases between them. The chain's CDR3 is CASSYSSYGYTF. The CDR3 nucleotides are TGTGCCAGCAGTTATTCCTCCTATGGCTACACCTTC.

V gene TRBV2 combines with J gene TRBJ2-1; TRBD2 matches 13 bases. CDR1 and CDR2 from the germline V gene are SNHLY and FYNNEI. The CDR3 extends over 23 amino acids. With V trimmed by 7 bases and J by 0 bases, 24 bases remained unmatched. The CDR3 loop is CASIVPTGTSGDHTMSSYNEQFF. The CDR3 DNA reads as TGTGCCAGCATAGTACCCACCGGGACTAGCGGGGACCACACTATGAGCTCCTACAATGAGCAGTTCTTC.

The J gene is TRBJ2-7, the V gene TRBV6-5; TRBD1 aligns across 11 bases. Germline-derived CDR1 and CDR2 are MNHEY and SVGAGI. The CDR3 covers 15 residues. Trimming took 6 bases from V and 4 from J; bases not matched to a gene: 8. The CDR3 nucleotides are TGTGCCAGCAGACCAGGACAGGGGGCAATGTACGAGCAGTACTTC. Translating gives CASRPGQGAMYEQYF.

This sequence joins TRBV21-1 and TRBJ2-1; the table's TRBD1 call for D was not verified on the DNA. TRBV21-1 has pseudogene status. This CDR3 spans 17 amino acids. The CDR3 protein is CASSKAYETEGYNEQFF. In nucleotides, the CDR3 is TGTGCCAGCAGCAAAGCCTACGAGACAGAAGGCTACAATGAGCAGTTCTTC.

The V and J genes are TRBV6-6 and TRBJ1-5; perhaps TRBD1 as D (6 bases). V was cut by 4 bases and J by 0 bases, with 10 bases left in between. The CDR3 length is 15 residues. Germline V gene data show CDR1 as MNHNY and CDR2 as SVGAGI (reference sequence). The DNA of the CDR3 is TGTGCCAGCAGTTTCAGGGGAGGTAGCAATCAGCCCCAGCATTTT. Translated: CASSFRGGSNQPQHF.